One sample yielded the 7 T cell receptor beta chains listed below, sequenced in a study of identical twins. In TCRdb, the 5' RACE reads were re-called with MiXCR into one record per CDR3 protein. Of about 240,000 distinct CDR3 sequences listed, roughly a tenth are singletons. Sequences were obtained from memory T cells sorted from blood. These receptors came from a man aged 45 to 65 in good health.

This clonotype was observed at least ten times. V and J are TRBV12-5 and TRBJ2-5; 8 nucleotides match TRBD2. CDR1 and CDR2 (germline): LGHNT, FRNRAP. The trim removed 7 bases at V and 1 base at J, leaving 8 bases unmatched. There are 15 residues in the CDR3. In DNA form, the CDR3 reads TGTGCTAGTGCCCGTCGGGGGGGGTCCCAAGAGACCCAGTACTTC. It specifies CASARRGGSQETQYF. The full variable domain, its missing parts supplied by reference TRBV12-5 and TRBJ2-5, is DARVTQTPRHKVTEMGQEVTMRCQPILGHNTVFWYRQTMMQGLELLAYFRNRAPLDDSGMPKDRFSAEMPDATLATLKIQPSEPRDSAVYFCASARRGGSQETQYFGPGTRLLVL.

In its sample, this clonotype was seen many times. This chain uses TRBV14 with TRBJ2-7; 9 nucleotides line up with TRBD1. Germline V CDR1 and CDR2: SGHDN, FVKESK. Trimming removed 4 bases from V and 3 bases from J; junction bases left unmatched: 7. CDR3 length: 15 amino acids. The CDR3 region is CASSPSGQGLYEQYF. The CDR3 nucleotides read TGTGCCAGCAGCCCATCGGGACAGGGCCTCTACGAGCAGTACTTC.

This clonotype showed up many times. The V and J genes are TRBV9 and TRBJ1-3, with D perhaps matching TRBD1 (5 bases). Germline lookup yields CDR1 SGDLS and CDR2 YYNGEE. V lost 3 bases and J lost 0, with 13 bases in between. There are 16 residues in the CDR3. CDR3 DNA sequence: TGTGCCAGCAGCGGTGTATCGGGGGGCTCTGGAAACACCATATATTTT. Translation: CASSGVSGGSGNTIYF. Variable domain in full (rest from reference TRBV9 and TRBJ1-3): DSGVTQTPKHLITATGQRVTLRCSPRSGDLSVYWYQQSLDQGLQFLIQYYNGEERAKGNILERFSAQQFPDLHSELNLSSLELGDSALYFCASSGVSGGSGNTIYFGEGSWLTVV.

CDR3 in amino acids: CSAGTGENIQYF. DNA for the CDR3: TGCAGTGCCGGGACAGGAGAAAACATTCAGTACTTC. V usage is TRBV20-1 and J usage is TRBJ2-4, with TRBD1 matching over 8 bases. This CDR3 has 12 residues. Trimming at V came to 6 bases and at J to 5 bases, leaving 3 bases not matched to a gene. CDR1 and CDR2 (germline): DFQATT, SNEGSKA (reference sequence).

The gene calls are TRBV6-5 and TRBJ1-2; TRBD1 matches at 8 bases. The CDR3 is 14 amino acids. Trimming at V came to 5 bases and at J to 4 bases, leaving 6 bases not matched to a gene. The V gene's germline CDR1 is MNHEY and CDR2 SVGAGI. The CDR3 DNA reads as TGTGCCAGCAGTAACGACAGGGGCGCCTATGGCTACACCTTC. This sequence encodes CASSNDRGAYGYTF.

This clonotype has a count of ten or more. The CDR3 loop reads CASSQQVLGFNEQFF. DNA of the CDR3: TGCGCCAGCAGCCAACAGGTGCTGGGTTTTAATGAGCAGTTCTTC. This chain joins TRBV4-1 and TRBJ2-1; no clear D gene. The CDR3 consists of 15 residues. Deletions cut 2 bases from V and 7 bases from J, with 15 bases between. Per the germline V gene, CDR1 is MGHRA and CDR2 is YSYEKL.

This clonotype was counted many times. This sequence joins TRBV29-1 and TRBJ1-1, with a possible D match to TRBD1 (6 bases). This CDR3 is built from 14 residues. The germline V gene encodes CDR1 SQVTM and CDR2 ANQGSEA. CDR3 sequence reads: CSLGGRGGNTEAFF. The CDR3 DNA is TGCTCCTTAGGGGGGCGCGGGGGGAACACTGAAGCTTTCTTT.